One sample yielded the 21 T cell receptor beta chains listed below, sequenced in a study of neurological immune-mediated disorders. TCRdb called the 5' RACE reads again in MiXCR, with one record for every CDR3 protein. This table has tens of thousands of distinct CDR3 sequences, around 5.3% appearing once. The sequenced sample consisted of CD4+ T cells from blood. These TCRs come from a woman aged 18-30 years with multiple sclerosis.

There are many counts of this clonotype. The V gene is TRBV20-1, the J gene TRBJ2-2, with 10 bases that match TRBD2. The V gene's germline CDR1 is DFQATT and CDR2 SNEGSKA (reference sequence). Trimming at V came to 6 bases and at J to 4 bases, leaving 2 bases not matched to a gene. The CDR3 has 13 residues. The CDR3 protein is CSAGLAVTGELFF. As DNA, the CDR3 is TGCAGTGCCGGACTAGCGGTCACCGGGGAGCTGTTTTTT.

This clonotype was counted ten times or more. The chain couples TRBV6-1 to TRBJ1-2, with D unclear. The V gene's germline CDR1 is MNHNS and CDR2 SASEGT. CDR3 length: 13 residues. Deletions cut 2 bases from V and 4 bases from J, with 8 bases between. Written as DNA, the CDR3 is TGTGCCAGCAGTGAATCCAGGCTCTATGGCTACACCTTC. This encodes CASSESRLYGYTF.

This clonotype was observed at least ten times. This CDR3 is CASSQGTGIGSDQPQHF. The DNA for the CDR3 is TGTGCCAGCAGCCAAGGGACAGGGATTGGATCCGATCAGCCCCAGCATTTT. The chain uses TRBV3-1 and TRBJ1-5, with 8 bases fitting TRBD1. Germline CDR1 and CDR2: LGHDT and YNNKEL (reference sequence). Unmatched junction bases numbered 10, after V lost 1 base and J lost 5 bases. This CDR3 contains 17 residues.

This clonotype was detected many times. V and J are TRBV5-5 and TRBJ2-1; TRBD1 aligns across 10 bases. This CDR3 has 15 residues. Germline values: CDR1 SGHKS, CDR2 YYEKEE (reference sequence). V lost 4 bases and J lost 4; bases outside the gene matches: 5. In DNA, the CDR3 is TGTGCCAGCAGCCCACGGACAGGGGGGTACAATGAGCAGTTCTTC. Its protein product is CASSPRTGGYNEQFF.

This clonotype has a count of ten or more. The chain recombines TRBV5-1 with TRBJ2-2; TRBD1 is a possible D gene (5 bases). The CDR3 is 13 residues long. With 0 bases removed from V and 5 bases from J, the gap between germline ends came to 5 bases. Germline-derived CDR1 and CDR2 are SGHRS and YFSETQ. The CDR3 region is CASSLEGTGELFF. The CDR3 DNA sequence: TGCGCCAGCAGCTTGGAGGGGACCGGGGAGCTGTTTTTT. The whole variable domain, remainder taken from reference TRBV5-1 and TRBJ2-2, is KAGVTQTPRYLIKTRGQQVTLSCSPISGHRSVSWYQQTPGQGLQFLFEYFSETQRNKGNFPGRFSGRQFSNSRSEMNVSTLELGDSALYLCASSLEGTGELFFGEGSRLTVL.

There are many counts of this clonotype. The CDR3 region is CASSQVGGSTDTQYF. The CDR3 DNA is TGTGCCAGCAGCCAAGTGGGGGGATCCACAGATACGCAGTATTTT. V usage is TRBV14 and J usage is TRBJ2-3; perhaps TRBD2 as D (6 bases). Trimming took off 1 base at V and 2 bases at J, with 10 bases between the two ends. Germline assignment: CDR1 SGHDN and CDR2 FVKESK. CDR3 size: 15 residues.

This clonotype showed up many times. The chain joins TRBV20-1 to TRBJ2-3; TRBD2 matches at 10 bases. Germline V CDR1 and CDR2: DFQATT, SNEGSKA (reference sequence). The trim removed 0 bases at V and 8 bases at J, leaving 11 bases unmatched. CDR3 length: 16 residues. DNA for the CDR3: TGCAGTGCTAGAGATCAGGCGGCTAGCGGGAGCGTTACGCAGTATTTT. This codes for CSARDQAASGSVTQYF.

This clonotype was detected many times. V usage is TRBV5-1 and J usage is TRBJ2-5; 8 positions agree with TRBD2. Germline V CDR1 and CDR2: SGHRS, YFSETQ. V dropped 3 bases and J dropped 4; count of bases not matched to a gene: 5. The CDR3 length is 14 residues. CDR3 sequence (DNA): TGCGCCAGCAGCTACGGGGGGGCCCGAGAGACCCAGTACTTC. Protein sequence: CASSYGGARETQYF.

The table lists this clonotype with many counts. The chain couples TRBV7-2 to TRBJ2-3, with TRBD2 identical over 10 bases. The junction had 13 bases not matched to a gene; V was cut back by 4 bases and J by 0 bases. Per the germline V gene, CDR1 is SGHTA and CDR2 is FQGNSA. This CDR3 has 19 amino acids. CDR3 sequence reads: CASSSAASGGDLSTDTQYF. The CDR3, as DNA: TGTGCCAGCAGCTCAGCCGCTAGCGGGGGAGATTTAAGCACAGATACGCAGTATTTT.

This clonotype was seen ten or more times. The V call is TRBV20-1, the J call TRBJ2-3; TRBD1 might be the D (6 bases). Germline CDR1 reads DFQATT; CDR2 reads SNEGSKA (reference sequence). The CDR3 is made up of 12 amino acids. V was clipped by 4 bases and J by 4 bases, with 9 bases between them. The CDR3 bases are TGCAGTGCTAAAACAGGGCCAGATACGCAGTATTTT. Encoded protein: CSAKTGPDTQYF.

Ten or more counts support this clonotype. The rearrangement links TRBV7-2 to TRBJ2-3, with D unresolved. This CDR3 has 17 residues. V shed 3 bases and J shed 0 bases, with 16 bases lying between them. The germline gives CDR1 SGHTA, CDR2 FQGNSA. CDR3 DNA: TGTGCCAGCAGCTTCGATCCGGATCCGCCTAGCACAGATACGCAGTATTTT. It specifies CASSFDPDPPSTDTQYF.

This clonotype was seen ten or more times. The CDR3 region is CATDSGDSGANVLTF. The CDR3 region has the DNA TGCGCCACGGACTCTGGTGACTCTGGGGCCAACGTCCTGACTTTC. The rearrangement joins TRBV5-1 to TRBJ2-6; D is possibly TRBD2 (5 bases). V was shortened by 9 bases and J by 0 bases, with 13 bases between the two germline ends. The CDR3 runs 15 residues. CDR1 SGHRS and CDR2 YFSETQ come from the germline V gene.

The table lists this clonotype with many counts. In nucleotides, the CDR3 is TGCGCCAGCAGGTCGGGTGGTCCCACAGATACGCAGTATTTT. The encoded protein is CASRSGGPTDTQYF. The rearrangement joins TRBV5-1 to TRBJ2-3; unclear D gene. The CDR3 sequence is 14 residues long. The V gene's germline CDR1 is SGHRS and CDR2 YFSETQ. Trimming stripped 5 bases from V and 2 bases from J, with 12 bases between.

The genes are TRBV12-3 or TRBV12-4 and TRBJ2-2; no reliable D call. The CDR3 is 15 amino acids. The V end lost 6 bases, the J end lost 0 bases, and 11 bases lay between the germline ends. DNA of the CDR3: TGTGCCAGCAGCCCCCTGCACGCGAACACCGGGGAGCTGTTTTTT. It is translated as CASSPLHANTGELFF.

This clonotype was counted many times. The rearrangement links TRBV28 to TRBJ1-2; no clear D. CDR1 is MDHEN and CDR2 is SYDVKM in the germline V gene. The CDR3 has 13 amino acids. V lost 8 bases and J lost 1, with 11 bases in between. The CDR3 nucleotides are TGTGCCAGCGACATGGGGTTTAACTATGGCTACACCTTC. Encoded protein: CASDMGFNYGYTF.

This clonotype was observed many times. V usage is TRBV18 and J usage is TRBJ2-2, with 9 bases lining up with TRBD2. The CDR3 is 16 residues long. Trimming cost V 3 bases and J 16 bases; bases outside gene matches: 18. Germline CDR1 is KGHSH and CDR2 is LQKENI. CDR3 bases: TGTGCCAGCTCACCTACAACTCCGAGACTAGCGGAATTAAGGTTTTTT. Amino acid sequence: CASSPTTPRLAELRFF.

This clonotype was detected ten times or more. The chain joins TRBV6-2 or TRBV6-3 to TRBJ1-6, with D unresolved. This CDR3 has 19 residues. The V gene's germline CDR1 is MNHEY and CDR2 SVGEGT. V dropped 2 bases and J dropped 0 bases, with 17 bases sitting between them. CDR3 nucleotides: TGTGCCAGCAGTTACGAGACGGGCCTCTGGAGCTCCTATAATTCACCCCTCCACTTT. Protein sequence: CASSYETGLWSSYNSPLHF.

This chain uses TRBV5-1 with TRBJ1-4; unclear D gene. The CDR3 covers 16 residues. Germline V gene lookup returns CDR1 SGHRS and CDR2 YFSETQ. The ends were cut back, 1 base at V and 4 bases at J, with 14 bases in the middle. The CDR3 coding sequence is TGCGCCAGCAGCTTGAGTGGGTCCGGACTTAATGAAAAACTGTTTTTT. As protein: CASSLSGSGLNEKLFF. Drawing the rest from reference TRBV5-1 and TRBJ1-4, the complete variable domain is KAGVTQTPRYLIKTRGQQVTLSCSPISGHRSVSWYQQTPGQGLQFLFEYFSETQRNKGNFPGRFSGRQFSNSRSEMNVSTLELGDSALYLCASSLSGSGLNEKLFFGSGTQLSVL.

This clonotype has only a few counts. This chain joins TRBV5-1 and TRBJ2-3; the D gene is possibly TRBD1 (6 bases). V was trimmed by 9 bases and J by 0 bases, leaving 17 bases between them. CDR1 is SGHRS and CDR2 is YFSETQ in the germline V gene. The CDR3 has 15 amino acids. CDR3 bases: TGCGCCACCTATTCGGGGACAACTAGCACAGATACGCAGTATTTT. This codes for CATYSGTTSTDTQYF.

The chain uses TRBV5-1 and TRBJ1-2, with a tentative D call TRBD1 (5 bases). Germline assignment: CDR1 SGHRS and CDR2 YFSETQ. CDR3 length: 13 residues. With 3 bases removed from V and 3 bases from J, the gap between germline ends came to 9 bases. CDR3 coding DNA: TGCGCCAGCAGCTCGGGGGATTACTATGGCTACACCTTC. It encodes CASSSGDYYGYTF.

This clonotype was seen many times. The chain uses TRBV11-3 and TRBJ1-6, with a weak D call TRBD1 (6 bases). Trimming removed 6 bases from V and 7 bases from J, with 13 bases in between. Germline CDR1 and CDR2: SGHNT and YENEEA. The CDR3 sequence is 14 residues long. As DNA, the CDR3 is TGTGCCAGCAGGCTCGGACAGATGAATTCACCCCTCCACTTT. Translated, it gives CASRLGQMNSPLHF.